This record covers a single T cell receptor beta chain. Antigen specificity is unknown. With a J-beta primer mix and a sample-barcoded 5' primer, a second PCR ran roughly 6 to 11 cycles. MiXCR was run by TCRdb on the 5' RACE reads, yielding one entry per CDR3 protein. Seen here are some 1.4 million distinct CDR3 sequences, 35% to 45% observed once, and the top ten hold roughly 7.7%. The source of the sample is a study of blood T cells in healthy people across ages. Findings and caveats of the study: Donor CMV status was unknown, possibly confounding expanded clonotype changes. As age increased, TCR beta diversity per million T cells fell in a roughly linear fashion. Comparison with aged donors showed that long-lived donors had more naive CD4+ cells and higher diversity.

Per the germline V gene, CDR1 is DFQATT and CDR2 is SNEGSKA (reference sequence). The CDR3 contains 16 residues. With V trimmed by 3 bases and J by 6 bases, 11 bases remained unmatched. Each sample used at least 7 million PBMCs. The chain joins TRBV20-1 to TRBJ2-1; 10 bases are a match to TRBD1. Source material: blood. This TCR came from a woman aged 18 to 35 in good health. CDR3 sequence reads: CSAREKGQGTFNEQFF. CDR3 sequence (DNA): TGCAGTGCTAGGGAAAAGGGACAGGGGACCTTCAATGAGCAGTTCTTC.